This T cell receptor beta chain was recovered during a study of T cell responses to AZD1222 COVID-19 vaccine (dated by TCRdb to the early 2020s). For context, the study as a whole: A total of approximately 240 trial participants underwent TCR sequencing, of whom about 210 received two doses of AZD1222 and 26 received two doses of the MenACWY control vaccine. Trial participants were enrolled by age into subgroups of 18-55, 56-69 and 70-plus years, and around 140, 26 and 57 TCR-sequenced participants, respectively, were included in these subgroups. Study-wide findings and limitations: Participants were mostly white British and included more females than males, and it was suggested by the authors that clonal diversity may have been underestimated. In the small 56-69-year group, the increase in depth fell short of significance, most likely because of low power. Conclusions about previously exposed vaccinees were limited because only five to seven AZD1222 recipients were SARS-CoV-2 seropositive at baseline. A significant rise in spike-specific TCR breadth and depth was observed after two AZD1222 doses relative to day 0 and relative to MenACWY recipients. Vaccine-associated CD4 TCRs spanned the whole spike protein, with dominant responses in regions 160-218 and 743-854. No day 14 peak-response samples were available, so repertoires were characterized only after the peak T cell response. Nearly half of unique spike-specific TCRs reportedly recognized epitopes outside regions mutated in the B.1.351 and B.1.1.7 variants.

Spanning cysteine to phenylalanine, the CDR3 consists of 13 amino acids. Only the CDR3 part of the read is kept: 39 bases, read in frame from the first base. At the junction V is shortened by 3 bases and J by 6 bases, with 11 bases in between. Notes on this clone: Its antigen remains unidentified. Base-call qualities are not available, and no considerably larger clone is one nucleotide away.

The sample's time point label, decoded: about 28 days (+/-7) after the second vaccine dose. AZD1222 recipients with second doses at about 4 weeks or about 12 weeks were pooled, because spike-specific TCR depth and breadth did not differ between schedules. The vaccinee samples were drawn from two UK trials, COV001 and COV002, one of which was a single-blind randomized controlled phase 2/3 trial testing AZD1222 (ChAdOx1 nCoV-19) in healthy adults. Trial participant PBMC samples were collected at day 0 and day 28 after the second dose for TCRbeta chain sequencing. The CDR3 regions of human TCRbeta chains were subjected to immunosequencing. The study's own analysis went as follows. Repertoire TCRs were matched against a reference library of SARS-CoV-2-specific TCRs generated with the MIRA antigen-specificity platform. Breadth meant the fraction of unique TCRs that were SARS-CoV-2-associated, whereas depth meant the fraction of total T cells that were SARS-CoV-2-associated. Using the MIRA data, each spike-specific TCR was assigned both to the spike region to which the TCR was reactive and to a CD4 or CD8 class. Log10-transformed breadth and depth values were compared by one-way ANOVA with Sidak's multiple comparisons tests. The table comes from immuneACCESS by way of TCRdb, which keeps in-frame sequences with V and J called. Part of the clones is missing from these tables; in studies checked, under half for an unresolved V gene and the rest for unknown reasons. V, J and clone size were drawn from that table, and D and trimming were deduced from the DNA. The sample includes around 130,000 clones, with more than 85% observed a single time. The ten largest clones take up roughly 4% of the sample.

The chain is assembled from TRBV12-3 or TRBV12-4 and TRBJ1-2; no D gene is confidently identified. This receptor was obtained from an adult who received the AZD1222 COVID-19 vaccine. This specimen was peripheral blood, taken 28 days after the second AZD1222 dose. The nucleotide sequence reads TGTGCCAGCAGTTTTATCTACCGGGATGGCTACACCTTC. Its protein product is CASSFIYRDGYTF.